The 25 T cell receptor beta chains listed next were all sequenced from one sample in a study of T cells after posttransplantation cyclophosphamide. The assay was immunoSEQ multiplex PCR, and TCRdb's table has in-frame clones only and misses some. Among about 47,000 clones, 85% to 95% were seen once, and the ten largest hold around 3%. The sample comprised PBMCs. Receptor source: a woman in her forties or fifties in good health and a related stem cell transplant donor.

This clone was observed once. The DNA of the CDR3 is TGTGCCAGCAGTCTGACAGGGACCTACGAGCAGTACTTC. Protein sequence: CASSLTGTYEQYF. The chain carries TRBV27 and TRBJ2-7; 7 bases match TRBD1. CDR3 length: 13 amino acids. The trim removed 5 bases at V and 2 bases at J, leaving 3 bases unmatched. Germline-derived CDR1 and CDR2 are MNHEY and SMNVEV (reference sequence).

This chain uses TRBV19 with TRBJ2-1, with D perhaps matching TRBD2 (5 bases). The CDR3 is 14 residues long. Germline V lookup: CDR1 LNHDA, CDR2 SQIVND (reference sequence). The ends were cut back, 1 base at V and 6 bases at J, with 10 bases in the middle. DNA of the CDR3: TGTGCCAGTAGTATAGGGTTCGGGGTCAATGAGCAGTTCTTC. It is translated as CASSIGFGVNEQFF.

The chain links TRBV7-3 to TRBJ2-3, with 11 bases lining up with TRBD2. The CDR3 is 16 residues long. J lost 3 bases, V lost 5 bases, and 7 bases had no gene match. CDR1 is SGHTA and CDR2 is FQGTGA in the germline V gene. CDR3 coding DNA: TGTGCCAGCAGCCAAACCGGGACTAGCGGAACAGATACGCAGTATTTT. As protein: CASSQTGTSGTDTQYF.

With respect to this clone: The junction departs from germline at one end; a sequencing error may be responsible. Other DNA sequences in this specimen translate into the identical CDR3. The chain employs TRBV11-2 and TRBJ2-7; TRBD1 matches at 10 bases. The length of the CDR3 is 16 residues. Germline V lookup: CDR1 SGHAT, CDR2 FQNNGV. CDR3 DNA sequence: TGTGCCAGCAGCCACCCACCCGGGACAGGGGTTTACGAGCAGTACTTT. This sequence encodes CASSHPPGTGVYEQYF.

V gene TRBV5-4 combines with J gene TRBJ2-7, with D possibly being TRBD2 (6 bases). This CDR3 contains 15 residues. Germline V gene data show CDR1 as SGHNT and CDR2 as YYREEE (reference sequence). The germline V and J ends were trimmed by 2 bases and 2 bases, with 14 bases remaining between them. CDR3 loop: CASSLGGTTPYEQYF. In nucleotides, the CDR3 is TGTGCCAGCAGCTTAGGCGGGACGACTCCCTACGAGCAGTACTTC.

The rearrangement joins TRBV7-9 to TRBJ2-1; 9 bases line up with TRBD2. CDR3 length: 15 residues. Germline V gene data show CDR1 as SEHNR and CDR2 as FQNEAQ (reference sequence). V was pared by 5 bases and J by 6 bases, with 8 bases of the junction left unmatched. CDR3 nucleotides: TGTGCCAGCAGCATTGGACTAGCGCGCGCCAATGAGCAGTTCTTC. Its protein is CASSIGLARANEQFF.

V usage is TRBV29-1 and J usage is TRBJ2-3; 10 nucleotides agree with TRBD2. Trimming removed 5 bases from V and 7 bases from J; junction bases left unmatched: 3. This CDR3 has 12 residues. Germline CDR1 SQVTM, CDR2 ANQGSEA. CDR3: CSVPSGSHTQYF. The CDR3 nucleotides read TGCAGCGTTCCTAGCGGGAGTCATACGCAGTATTTT.

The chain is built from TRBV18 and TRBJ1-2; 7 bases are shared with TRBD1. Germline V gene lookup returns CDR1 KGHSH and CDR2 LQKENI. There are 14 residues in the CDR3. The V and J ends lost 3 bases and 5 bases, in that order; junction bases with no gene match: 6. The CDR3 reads CASSPPGRGYGYTF. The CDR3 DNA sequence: TGTGCCAGCTCACCCCCCGGCAGGGGGTATGGCTACACCTTC.

The CDR3 reads CASSLAQAPHPSTDTQYF. In DNA, the CDR3 is TGCGCCAGCAGCTTGGCACAGGCACCGCATCCTAGCACAGATACGCAGTATTTT. This chain joins TRBV5-1 and TRBJ2-3, with D maybe TRBD1 (5 bases). Germline V gives CDR1 SGHRS, CDR2 YFSETQ. Trimming stripped 0 bases from V and 0 bases from J, with 17 bases between. The CDR3 has 18 residues.

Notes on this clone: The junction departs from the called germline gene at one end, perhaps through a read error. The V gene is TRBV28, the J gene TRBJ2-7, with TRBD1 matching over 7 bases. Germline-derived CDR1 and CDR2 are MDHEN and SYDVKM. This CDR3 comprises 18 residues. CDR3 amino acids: CASSLGWEWDSSPYEQCF. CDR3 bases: TGTGCCAGCAGTTTAGGTTGGGAATGGGACAGTTCGCCCTACGAGCAGTGCTTC.

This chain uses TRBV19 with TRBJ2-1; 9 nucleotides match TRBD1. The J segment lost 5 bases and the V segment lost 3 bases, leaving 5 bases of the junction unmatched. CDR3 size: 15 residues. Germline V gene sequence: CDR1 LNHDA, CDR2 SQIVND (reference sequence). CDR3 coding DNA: TGTGCCAGTAGTATTAGGGGACAGGGCGACAATGAGCAGTTCTTC. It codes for CASSIRGQGDNEQFF.

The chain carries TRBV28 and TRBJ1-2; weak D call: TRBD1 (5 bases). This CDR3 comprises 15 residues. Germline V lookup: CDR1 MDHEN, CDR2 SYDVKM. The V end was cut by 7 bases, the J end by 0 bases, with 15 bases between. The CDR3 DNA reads TGTGCCAGCACGAAGACAGCCTACACTAACTATGGCTACACCTTC. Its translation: CASTKTAYTNYGYTF.

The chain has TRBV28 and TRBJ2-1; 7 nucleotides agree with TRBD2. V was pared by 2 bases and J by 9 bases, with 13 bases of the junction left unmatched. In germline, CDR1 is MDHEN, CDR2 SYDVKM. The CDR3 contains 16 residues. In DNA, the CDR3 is TGTGCCAGCAGTTTAATGGGGGGGACCCGAGGGCCTGAGCAGTTCTTC. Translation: CASSLMGGTRGPEQFF.

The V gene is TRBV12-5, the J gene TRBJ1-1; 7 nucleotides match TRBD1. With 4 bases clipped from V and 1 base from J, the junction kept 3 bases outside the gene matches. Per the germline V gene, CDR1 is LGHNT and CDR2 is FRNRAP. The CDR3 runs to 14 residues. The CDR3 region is CASGWGTANTEAFF. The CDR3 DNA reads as TGTGCTAGTGGTTGGGGGACAGCGAACACTGAAGCTTTCTTT. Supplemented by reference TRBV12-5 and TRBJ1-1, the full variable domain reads DARVTQTPRHKVTEMGQEVTMRCQPILGHNTVFWYRQTMMQGLELLAYFRNRAPLDDSGMPKDRFSAEMPDATLATLKIQPSEPRDSAVYFCASGWGTANTEAFFGQGTRLTVV.

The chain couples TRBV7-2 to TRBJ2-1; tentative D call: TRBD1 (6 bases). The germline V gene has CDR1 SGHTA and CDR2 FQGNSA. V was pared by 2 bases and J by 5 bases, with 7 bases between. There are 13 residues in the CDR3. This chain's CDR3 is CASSLTGNNEQFF. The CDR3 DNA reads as TGTGCCAGCAGCTTAACAGGGAACAATGAGCAGTTCTTC. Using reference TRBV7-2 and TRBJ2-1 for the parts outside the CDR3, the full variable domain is GAGVSQSPSNKVTEKGKDVELRCDPISGHTALYWYRQSLGQGLEFLIYFQGNSAPDKSGLPSDRFSAERTGGSVSTLTIQRTQQEDSAVYLCASSLTGNNEQFFGPGTRLTVL.

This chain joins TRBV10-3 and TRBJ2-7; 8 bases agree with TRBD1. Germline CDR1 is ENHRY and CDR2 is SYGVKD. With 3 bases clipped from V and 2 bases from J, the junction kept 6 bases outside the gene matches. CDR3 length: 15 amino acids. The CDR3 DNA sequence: TGTGCCATCAGTGACCCGACAGGGGCCCCCTACGAGCAGTACTTC. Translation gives CAISDPTGAPYEQYF.

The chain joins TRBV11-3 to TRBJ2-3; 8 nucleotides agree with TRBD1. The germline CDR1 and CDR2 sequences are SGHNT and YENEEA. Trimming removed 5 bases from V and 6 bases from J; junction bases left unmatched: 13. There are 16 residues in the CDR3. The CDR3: CASSPLGGQGSDTQYF. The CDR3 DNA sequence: TGTGCCAGCAGCCCCCTGGGAGGACAGGGATCCGATACGCAGTATTTT.

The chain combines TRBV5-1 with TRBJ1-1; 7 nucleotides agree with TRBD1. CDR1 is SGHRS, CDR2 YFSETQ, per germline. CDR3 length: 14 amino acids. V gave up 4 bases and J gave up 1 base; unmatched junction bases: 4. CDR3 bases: TGCGCCAGCAGCCGACAGGGCGAGAACACTGAAGCTTTCTTT. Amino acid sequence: CASSRQGENTEAFF. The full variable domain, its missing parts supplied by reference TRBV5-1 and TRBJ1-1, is KAGVTQTPRYLIKTRGQQVTLSCSPISGHRSVSWYQQTPGQGLQFLFEYFSETQRNKGNFPGRFSGRQFSNSRSEMNVSTLELGDSALYLCASSRQGENTEAFFGQGTRLTVV.

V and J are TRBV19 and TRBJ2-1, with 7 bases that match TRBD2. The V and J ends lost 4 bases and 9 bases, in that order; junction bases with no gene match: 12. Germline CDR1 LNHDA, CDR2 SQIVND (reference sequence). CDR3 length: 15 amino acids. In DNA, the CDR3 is TGTGCCAGTAGTACTGGACTGGGGGGGTTTGGTGAGCAGTTCTTC. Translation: CASSTGLGGFGEQFF.

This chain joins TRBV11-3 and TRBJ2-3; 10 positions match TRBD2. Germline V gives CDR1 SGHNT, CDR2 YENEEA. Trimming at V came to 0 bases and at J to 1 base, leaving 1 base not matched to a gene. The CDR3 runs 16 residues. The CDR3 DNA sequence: TGTGCCAGCAGCTTAGATCTAGCGGGAGGCACAGATACGCAGTATTTT. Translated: CASSLDLAGGTDTQYF.

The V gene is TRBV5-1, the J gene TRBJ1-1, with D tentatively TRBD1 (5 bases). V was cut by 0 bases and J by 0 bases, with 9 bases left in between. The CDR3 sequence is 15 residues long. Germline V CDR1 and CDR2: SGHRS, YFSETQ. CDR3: CASSLAGLVNTEAFF. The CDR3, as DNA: TGCGCCAGCAGCTTGGCAGGGCTCGTGAACACTGAAGCTTTCTTT.

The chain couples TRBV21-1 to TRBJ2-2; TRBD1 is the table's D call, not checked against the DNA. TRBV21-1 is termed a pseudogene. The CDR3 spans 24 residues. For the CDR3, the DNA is TGTGCCAGCAGCAAAAGGGGCCATGTCCCCGGCGGACATTGCCACCAAGCGAACACCGGGGAGCTGTTTTTT. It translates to CASSKRGHVPGGHCHQANTGELFF.

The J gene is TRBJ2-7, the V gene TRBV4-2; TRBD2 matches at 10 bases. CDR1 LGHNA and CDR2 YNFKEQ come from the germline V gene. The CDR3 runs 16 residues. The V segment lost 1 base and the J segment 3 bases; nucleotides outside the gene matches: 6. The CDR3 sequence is CASSQAEGLANYEQYF. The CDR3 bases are TGTGCCAGCAGCCAAGCTGAGGGACTAGCGAACTACGAGCAGTACTTC.

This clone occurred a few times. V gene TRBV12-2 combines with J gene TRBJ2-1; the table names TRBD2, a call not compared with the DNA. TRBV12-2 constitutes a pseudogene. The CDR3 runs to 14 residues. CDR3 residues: CASRFSSSYNEQFF. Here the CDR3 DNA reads TGTGCAAGTCGCTTTAGCAGCTCCTACAATGAGCAGTTCTTC.

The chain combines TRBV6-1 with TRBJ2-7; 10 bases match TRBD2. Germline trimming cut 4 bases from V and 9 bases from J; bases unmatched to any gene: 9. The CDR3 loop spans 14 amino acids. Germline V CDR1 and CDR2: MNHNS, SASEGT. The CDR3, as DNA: TGTGCCAGCAGTGTGGTAGCGGGAGGCGAATGGCAGTACTTC. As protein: CASSVVAGGEWQYF.